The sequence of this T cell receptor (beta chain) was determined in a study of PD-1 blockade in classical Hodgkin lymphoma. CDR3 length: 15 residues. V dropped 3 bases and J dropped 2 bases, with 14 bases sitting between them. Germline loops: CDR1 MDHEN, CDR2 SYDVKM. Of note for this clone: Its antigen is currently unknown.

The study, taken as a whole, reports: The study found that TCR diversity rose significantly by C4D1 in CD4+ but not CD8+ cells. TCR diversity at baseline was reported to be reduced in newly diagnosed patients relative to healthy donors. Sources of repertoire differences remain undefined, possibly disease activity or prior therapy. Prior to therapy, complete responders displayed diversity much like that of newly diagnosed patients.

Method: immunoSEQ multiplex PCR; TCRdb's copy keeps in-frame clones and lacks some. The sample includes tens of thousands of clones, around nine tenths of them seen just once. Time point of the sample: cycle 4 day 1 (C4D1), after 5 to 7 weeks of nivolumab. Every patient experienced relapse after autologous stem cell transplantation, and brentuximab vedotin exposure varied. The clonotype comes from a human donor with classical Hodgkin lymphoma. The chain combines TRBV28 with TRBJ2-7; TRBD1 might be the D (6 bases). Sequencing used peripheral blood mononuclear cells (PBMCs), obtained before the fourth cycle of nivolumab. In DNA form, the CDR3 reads TGTGCCAGCAGTTTTTTGGACAGACCCCCCTACGAGCAGTACTTC. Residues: CASSFLDRPPYEQYF.